Below, one TCR beta chain is given with its context. The data derive from a study of identical twins. A universal primer site came from template switching; cDNA carried unique molecular identifiers. Via MiXCR, TCRdb re-called the 5' RACE reads, giving one row per CDR3 protein. The sample has about 190,000 distinct CDR3 sequences; less than 20% are singletons. This CDR3 contains 16 residues. Germline V lookup: CDR1 MNHEY, CDR2 SVGEGT. Trimming left V 6 bases short and J 2 bases short, with 19 bases between. Healthy Caucasian donors formed the entire cohort. The sample was also linked to a second study, of T cells expressing NK-cell markers.

The rearrangement uses TRBV6-2 or TRBV6-3 and TRBJ2-5; a weak D match, TRBD2 (6 bases). This TCR derives from a woman younger than 35 in good health. Sequencing was performed on CD8+ T cells sorted from blood. The CDR3: CASRVRAGSLQETQYF. The CDR3 bases are TGTGCCAGCAGAGTTCGGGCCGGGAGCCTACAAGAGACCCAGTACTTC.